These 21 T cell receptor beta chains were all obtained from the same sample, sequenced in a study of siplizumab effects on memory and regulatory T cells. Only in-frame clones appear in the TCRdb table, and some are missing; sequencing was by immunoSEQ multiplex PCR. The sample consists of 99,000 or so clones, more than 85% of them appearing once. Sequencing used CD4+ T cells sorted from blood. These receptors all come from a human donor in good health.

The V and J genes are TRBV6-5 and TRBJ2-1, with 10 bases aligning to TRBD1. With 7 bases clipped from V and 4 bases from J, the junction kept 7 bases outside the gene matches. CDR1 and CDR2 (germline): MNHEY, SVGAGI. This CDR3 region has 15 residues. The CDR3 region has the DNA TGTGCCAGCAAACCGGGGGACAGGGGATACAATGAGCAGTTCTTC. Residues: CASKPGDRGYNEQFF.

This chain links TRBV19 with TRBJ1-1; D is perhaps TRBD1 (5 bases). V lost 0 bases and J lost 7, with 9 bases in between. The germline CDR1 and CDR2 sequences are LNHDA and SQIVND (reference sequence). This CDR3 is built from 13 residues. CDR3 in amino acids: CASSIEGGNEAFF. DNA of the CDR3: TGTGCCAGTAGTATAGAGGGGGGGAATGAAGCTTTCTTT.

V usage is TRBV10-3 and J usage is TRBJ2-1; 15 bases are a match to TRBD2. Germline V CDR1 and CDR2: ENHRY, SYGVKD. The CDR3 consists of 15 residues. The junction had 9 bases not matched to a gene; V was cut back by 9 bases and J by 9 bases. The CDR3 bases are TGTGCCATTCGGACTAGCGGGGGGGTAGTTGGTGAGCAGTTCTTC. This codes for CAIRTSGGVVGEQFF.

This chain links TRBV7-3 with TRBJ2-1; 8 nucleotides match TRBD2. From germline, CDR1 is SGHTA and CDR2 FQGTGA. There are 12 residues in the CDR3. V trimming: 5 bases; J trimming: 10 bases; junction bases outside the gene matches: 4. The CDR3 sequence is CASSPGLGEQFF. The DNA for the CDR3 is TGTGCCAGCAGCCCGGGACTAGGGGAGCAGTTCTTC.

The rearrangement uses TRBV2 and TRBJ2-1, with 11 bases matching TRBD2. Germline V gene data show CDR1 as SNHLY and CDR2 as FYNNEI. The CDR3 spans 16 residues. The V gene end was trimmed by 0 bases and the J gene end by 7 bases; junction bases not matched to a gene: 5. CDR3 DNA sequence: TGTGCCAGCAGTGAAGCGCTTAGCGGGGGGGTGAATGAGCAGTTCTTC. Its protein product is CASSEALSGGVNEQFF.

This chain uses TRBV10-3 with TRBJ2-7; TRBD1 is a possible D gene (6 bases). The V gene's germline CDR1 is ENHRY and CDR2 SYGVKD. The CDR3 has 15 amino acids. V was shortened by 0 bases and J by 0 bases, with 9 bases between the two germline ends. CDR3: CAISESRTASYEQYF. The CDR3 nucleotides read TGTGCCATCAGTGAGTCTCGGACAGCCTCCTACGAGCAGTACTTC.

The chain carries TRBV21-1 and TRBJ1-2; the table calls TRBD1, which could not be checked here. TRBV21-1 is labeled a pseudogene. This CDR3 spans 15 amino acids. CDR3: CASSITGVRHYGYTF. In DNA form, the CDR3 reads TGTGCCAGCAGCATCACAGGGGTAAGGCACTATGGCTACACCTTC.

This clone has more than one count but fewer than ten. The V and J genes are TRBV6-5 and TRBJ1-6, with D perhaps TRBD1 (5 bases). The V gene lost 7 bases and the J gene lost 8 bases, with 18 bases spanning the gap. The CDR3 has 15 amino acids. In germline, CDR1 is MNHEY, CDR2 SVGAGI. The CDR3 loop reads CASKLQWGFDSPLHF. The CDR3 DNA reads TGTGCCAGCAAATTACAATGGGGGTTTGATTCACCCCTCCACTTT.

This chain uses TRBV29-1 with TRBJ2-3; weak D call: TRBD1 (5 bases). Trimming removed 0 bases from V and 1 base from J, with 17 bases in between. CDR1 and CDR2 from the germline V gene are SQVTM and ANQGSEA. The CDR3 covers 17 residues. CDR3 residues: CSVEDLKRGLGTDTQYF. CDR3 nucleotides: TGCAGCGTTGAAGATCTAAAAAGGGGTCTTGGCACAGATACGCAGTATTTT.

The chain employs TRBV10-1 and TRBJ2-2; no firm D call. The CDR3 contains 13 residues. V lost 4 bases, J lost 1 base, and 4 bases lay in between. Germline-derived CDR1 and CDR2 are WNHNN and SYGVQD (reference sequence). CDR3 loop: CASSAVNTGELFF. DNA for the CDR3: TGCGCCAGCAGTGCAGTGAACACCGGGGAGCTGTTTTTT.

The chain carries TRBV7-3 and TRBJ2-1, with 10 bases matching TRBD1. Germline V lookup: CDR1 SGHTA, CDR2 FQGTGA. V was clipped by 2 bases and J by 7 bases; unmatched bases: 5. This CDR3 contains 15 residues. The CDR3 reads CASSLPGQGRNEQFF. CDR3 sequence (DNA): TGTGCCAGCAGCTTACCGGGACAGGGGAGGAATGAGCAGTTCTTC.

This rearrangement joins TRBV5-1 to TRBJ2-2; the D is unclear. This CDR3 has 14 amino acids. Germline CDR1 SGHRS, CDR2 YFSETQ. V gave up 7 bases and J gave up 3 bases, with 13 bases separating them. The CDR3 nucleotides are TGCGCCAGCTCCCTTGAGCGTGACACCGGGGAGCTGTTTTTT. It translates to CASSLERDTGELFF.

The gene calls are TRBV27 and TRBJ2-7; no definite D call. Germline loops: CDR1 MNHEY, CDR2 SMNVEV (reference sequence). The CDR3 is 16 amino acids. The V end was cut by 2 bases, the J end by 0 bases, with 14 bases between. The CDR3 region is CASSLTSSGSSYEQYF. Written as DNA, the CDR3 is TGTGCCAGCAGTTTAACCTCTTCGGGCTCCTCCTACGAGCAGTACTTC.

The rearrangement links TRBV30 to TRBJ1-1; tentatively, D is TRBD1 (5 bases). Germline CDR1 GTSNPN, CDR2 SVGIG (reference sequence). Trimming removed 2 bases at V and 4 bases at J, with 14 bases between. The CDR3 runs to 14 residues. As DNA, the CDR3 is TGTGCCTGGAGTCTAACAGGTGTTCCCACTGAAGCTTTCTTT. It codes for CAWSLTGVPTEAFF.

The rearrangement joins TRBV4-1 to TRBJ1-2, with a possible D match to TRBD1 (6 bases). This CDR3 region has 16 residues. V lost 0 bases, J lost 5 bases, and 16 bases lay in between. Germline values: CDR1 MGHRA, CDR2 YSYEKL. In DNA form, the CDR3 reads TGCGCCAGCAGCCAAGAGGTGATGGGACAAAGATATGGCTACACCTTC. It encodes CASSQEVMGQRYGYTF.

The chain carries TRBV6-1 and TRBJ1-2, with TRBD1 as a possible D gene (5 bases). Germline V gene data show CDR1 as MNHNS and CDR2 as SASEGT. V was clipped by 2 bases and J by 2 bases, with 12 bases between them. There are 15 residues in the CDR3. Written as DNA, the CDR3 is TGTGCCAGCAGTGAATATCTCAGGGAAAACTATGGCTACACCTTC. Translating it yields CASSEYLRENYGYTF.

The CDR3 loop reads CASRVLGGNTGELFF. CDR3 nucleotides: TGTGCCAGCAGAGTACTGGGTGGAAACACCGGGGAGCTGTTTTTT. The rearrangement joins TRBV25-1 to TRBJ2-2; D unresolved. Germline CDR1 is MGHDK and CDR2 is SYGVNS. CDR3 length equals 15 residues. Trimming took 6 bases from V and 2 from J, leaving 13 bases between them.

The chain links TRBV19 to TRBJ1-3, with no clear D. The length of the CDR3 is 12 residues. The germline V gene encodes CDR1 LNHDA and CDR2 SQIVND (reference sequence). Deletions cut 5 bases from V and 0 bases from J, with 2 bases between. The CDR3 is CASSFSGNTIYF. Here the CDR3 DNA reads TGTGCCAGTAGTTTCTCTGGAAACACCATATATTTT.

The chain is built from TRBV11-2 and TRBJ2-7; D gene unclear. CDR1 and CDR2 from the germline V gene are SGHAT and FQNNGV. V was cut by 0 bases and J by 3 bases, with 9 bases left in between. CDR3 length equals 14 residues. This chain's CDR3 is CASSLDPRYYEQYF. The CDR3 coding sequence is TGTGCCAGCAGCTTAGATCCCCGGTACTACGAGCAGTACTTC.

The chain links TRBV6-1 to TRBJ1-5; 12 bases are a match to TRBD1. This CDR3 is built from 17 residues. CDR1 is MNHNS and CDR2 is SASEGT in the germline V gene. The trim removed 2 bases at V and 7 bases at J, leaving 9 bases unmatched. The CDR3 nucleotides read TGTGCCAGCAGTGAACCTCCGGGACAGGGGGCCGGGCAGCCCCAGCATTTT. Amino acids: CASSEPPGQGAGQPQHF.

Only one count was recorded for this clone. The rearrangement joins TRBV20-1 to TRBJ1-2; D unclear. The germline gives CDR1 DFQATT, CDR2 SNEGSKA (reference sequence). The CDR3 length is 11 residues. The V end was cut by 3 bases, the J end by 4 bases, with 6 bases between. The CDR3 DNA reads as TGCAGTGCTAGTGGAGGCTATGGCTACACCTTC. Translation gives CSASGGYGYTF.